This T cell receptor beta chain was found in a study of yellow fever vaccine responses in identical twins. Points from the study as a whole: Reportedly, twins showed a vaccine T cell response that looked partly convergent and partly personalized.

TCRdb itself ran the RT-PCR reads through MiXCR, one entry per CDR3 protein. The table has over 400 distinct CDR3 sequences, roughly 70% seen once. This clonotype was recorded only once. Its antigen is still unknown. The germline gives CDR1 MNHEY, CDR2 SVGEGT. V was trimmed by 4 bases and J by 7 bases, leaving 7 bases between them. The CDR3 spans 12 residues. This material consisted of T cells from blood (PBMCs), unsorted or a sorted subset (not recorded which), taken before or after yellow fever vaccination (not recorded which). The V gene is TRBV6-2 or TRBV6-3, the J gene TRBJ2-2; no clear D gene. The clonotype comes from a female donor who received the yellow fever vaccine. CDR3 DNA sequence: TGTGCCAGCAGTTTGGCTATCGGGGAGCTGTTTTTT. Its protein is CASSLAIGELFF.